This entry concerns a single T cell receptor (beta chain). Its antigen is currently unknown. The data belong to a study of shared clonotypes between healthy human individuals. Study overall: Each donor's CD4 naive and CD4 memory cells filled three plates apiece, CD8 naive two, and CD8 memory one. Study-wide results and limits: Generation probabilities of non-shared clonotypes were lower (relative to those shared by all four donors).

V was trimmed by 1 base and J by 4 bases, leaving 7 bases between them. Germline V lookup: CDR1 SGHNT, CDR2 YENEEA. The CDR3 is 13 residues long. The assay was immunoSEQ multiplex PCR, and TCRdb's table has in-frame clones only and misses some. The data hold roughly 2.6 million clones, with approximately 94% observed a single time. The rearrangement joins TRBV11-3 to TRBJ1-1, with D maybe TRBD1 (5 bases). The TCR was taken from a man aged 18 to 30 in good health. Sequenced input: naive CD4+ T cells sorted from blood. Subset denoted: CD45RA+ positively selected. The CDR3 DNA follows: TGTGCCAGCAGCTTAGGGGGGACCACTGAAGCTTTCTTT. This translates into CASSLGGTTEAFF.